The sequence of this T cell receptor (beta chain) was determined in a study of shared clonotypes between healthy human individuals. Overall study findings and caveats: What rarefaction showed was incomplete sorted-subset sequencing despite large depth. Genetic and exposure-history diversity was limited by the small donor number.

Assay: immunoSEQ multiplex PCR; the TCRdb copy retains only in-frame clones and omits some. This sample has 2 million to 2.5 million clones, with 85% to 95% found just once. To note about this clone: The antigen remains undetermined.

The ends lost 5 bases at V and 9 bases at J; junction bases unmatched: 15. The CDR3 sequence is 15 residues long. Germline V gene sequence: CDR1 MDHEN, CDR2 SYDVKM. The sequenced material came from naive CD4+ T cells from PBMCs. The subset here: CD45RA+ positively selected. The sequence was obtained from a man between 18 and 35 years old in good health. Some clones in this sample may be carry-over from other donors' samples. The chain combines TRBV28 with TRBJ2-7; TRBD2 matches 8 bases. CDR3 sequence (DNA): TGTGCCAGCAGTGAGCGGGCGAGAGGGACTAGGGGGCAGTACTTC. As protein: CASSERARGTRGQYF. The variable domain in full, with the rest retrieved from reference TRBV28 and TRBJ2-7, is DVKVTQSSRYLVKRTGEKVFLECVQDMDHENMFWYRQDPGLGLRLIYFSYDVKMKEKGDIPEGYSVSREKKERFSLILESASTNQTSMYLCASSERARGTRGQYFGPGTRLTVT.